This T cell receptor beta chain was identified during a study of memory CD4+ T cells and cytomegalovirus serostatus. V lost 0 bases to trimming and J lost 7 bases; unmatched junction nucleotides: 5. The CDR3 contains 16 residues. The germline V gene has CDR1 LGHNA and CDR2 YSLEER. The sort gate was single viable CD3+CD4+CD8-CD45RO+ cells for memory CD4+ T cells. Authors' analysis steps: Out-of-frame sequences were removed, leaving about 2,300,000 distinct TCRbeta sequences. Assay: immunoSEQ multiplex PCR; the TCRdb copy retains only in-frame clones and omits some. D and trimming come from the DNA, and the V and J calls and clone size come from that table. The data show under 50,000 clones, with around 82% seen just once and approximately 0.96% held by the top ten.

This TCR came from an adult in good health and CMV-seronegative. The specimen was memory CD4+ T cells from blood. The gene calls are TRBV4-3 and TRBJ1-6; 8 nucleotides match TRBD1. The CDR3 DNA is TGCGCCAGCAGCCAAGATTACAGGGGGTCAAATTCACCCCTCCACTTT. Translating gives CASSQDYRGSNSPLHF.